This T cell receptor (beta chain) was documented in a study of shared T cell receptors in the human thymus. Germline values: CDR1 SGHVS, CDR2 FQNEAQ. The CDR3 totals 12 residues. The V gene lost 4 bases and the J gene lost 8 bases, with 9 bases spanning the gap. Only in-frame clones appear in the TCRdb table, and some are missing; sequencing was by immunoSEQ multiplex PCR. This sample has 650,000 to 950,000 clones, with 80% to 90% found just once. These data were also filed under a second study, of human thymus T cells. That work adds: Corrective heart surgery yielded the resections from which the thymus tissue came.

Material for sequencing was thymocytes. The chain carries TRBV7-8 and TRBJ2-1, with D possibly being TRBD2 (6 bases). This clonotype originated in a girl younger than two with a congenital heart defect. CDR3 region: CASSWGGDEQFF. The CDR3 coding sequence is TGTGCCAGCAGCTGGGGCGGGGATGAGCAGTTCTTC.